This T cell receptor (beta chain) appears in the sequencing data of a study of blood T cell repertoires in COVID-19 (dated by TCRdb to 2018 to 2021). Regarding the research as a whole: The collaborator samples originated in the United States, Italy and Spain and spanned the acute and convalescent phases of COVID-19. A de-identified subject ID, COVID-19 status, age in years and sex were almost always included in the sample metadata. Subjects who had been exposed to COVID-19, were actively infected with it, or had recovered from it provided the deeply sampled blood TCRbeta repertoires that made up the dataset. Samples came from the ongoing ImmuneRACE study (first 160 participants) plus 1,254 subjects from 6 global collaborators. HLA class I and class II types, where available, came from metadata supplied by the sample provider rather than from assay-based typing. The material from the prospective study consisted of cDNA or gDNA derived from T cells, B-cell-depleted T cells, or PBMCs. The repertoires were made available in a free public database intended to serve as a resource for research on the immune response to SARS-CoV-2.

The immunoSEQ Assay, a bias-controlled multiplex PCR, was used to amplify TCRbeta CDR3 regions from genomic DNA. As for the authors' bioinformatics: Within the assay, amplification of reference gene primers was used to estimate how many nucleated cells each sample contained. To quantify the absolute abundance of each unique TCRbeta CDR3 rearrangement, sequence reads were collapsed and filtered. For each sample, productive Simpson clonality was calculated as the square root of Simpson's diversity index over productive rearrangements. The table was pulled from immuneACCESS by TCRdb, which kept in-frame rearrangements only. Such tables lose some clones; where checked, under half of the loss comes from unresolved V genes, and the rest has no known cause. D and trimming were read from the DNA, whereas the V and J calls and clone size are those reported in that table. This sample holds 80,000 or so clones; 70% to 90% were observed only once. The ten largest clones represent approximately 20% of the sample.

Each collaborating institution followed its own protocols to collect whole blood in K2EDTA tubes. Collaborator samples were shipped for TCRbeta analysis as frozen whole blood, isolated PBMCs, or DNA extracted from either sample type. What the work shows at the level of the full study, not this receptor alone: How much clinical and demographic metadata was included differed by source and by participant, and the metadata was provided uncurated.

For this clone: Its specific antigen is unknown. Base quality data are lacking; no much larger clone is found one base away.

The CDR3 has 13 amino acids, counting the end cysteine and phenylalanine. Only the CDR3 region is kept as DNA, spanning 39 bases read in frame from base 1. The germline V gene encodes CDR1 SGHDT and CDR2 YYEEEE. The V end loses 0 bases and the J end loses 6 bases, and a stretch of 6 bases separates them. Sequences were obtained from peripheral blood. The V and J genes are TRBV5-6 and TRBJ2-2; the D segment cannot be called with confidence. The origin of this receptor is a woman aged 60-75 years with acute or convalescent COVID-19. The CDR3 loop reads CASSLALAGELFF. The nucleotides are TGTGCCAGCAGCTTGGCCCTAGCCGGGGAGCTGTTTTTT. The variable domain in full, with residues beyond the CDR3 obtained from the reference TRBV5-6 and TRBJ2-2 genes, is DAGVTQSPTHLIKTRGQQVTLRCSPKSGHDTVSWYQQALGQGPQFIFQYYEEEERQRGNFPDRFSGHQFPNYSSELNVNALLLGDSALYLCASSLALAGELFFGEGSRLTVL.